This TCR beta chain was identified in a study of molecular identifiers for immune sequencing clone quantification (dated by TCRdb to the late 2010s). Looking at the study overall: For a replicate experiment, RNA from approximately 20,000 or 100,000 naive CD8 T cells was divided into five aliquots, and four of the five aliquots were sequenced. This methods study benchmarked molecular-identifier clustering-based TCR repertoire sequencing (MIDCIRS) and TCR RNA copy counting, using CD8 T cells to do so. General conclusions and limits of the study: Modeling gave roughly 3 recovered TCR RNA copies per cell versus 8 to 10 by digital PCR, implying approximately 30% capture efficiency. When barcode sub-clustering was omitted, TCR diversity was inflated by chimeric consensus sequences, with chimeras reaching as high as 47%. The naive libraries included spiked-in Jurkat TCR RNA (about ten copies' worth), and this RNA is not part of the donor repertoire. In CMV-specific effector cells, clones with more than 20 RNA copies contained over 98% of molecules, whereas in naive cells such clones contained under 1% of molecules. The sizes of highly expanded clones could end up underestimated when identical TCR molecules share a barcode. Even against a background of 750,000 to 1,000,000 naive CD8 T cells, spiked-in Jurkat TCR RNA amounting to a single cell's worth was reported to be detectable.

Library generation was performed with PCR. TCRdb records Illumina HiSeq 4000 as the sequencer. Bulk TCR libraries were prepared as previously described, using TCR primers listed in Table S5. The Qiagen AllPrep DNA/RNA kit was used to purify total RNA. Before analysis, reads from multiple sequencing runs of one library were combined. In the authors' own workflow: Only reads with exact TCR constant sequence were kept, trimmed to 150 nt, and grouped by their 12-nt molecular barcodes. Reads within each barcode group were sub-clustered using a 15% Levenshtein threshold, and quality-weighted consensus sequences were constructed for each RNA molecule. Non-functional sequences were removed, as were lower-count sequences one edit away from another. Based on fitting two negative binomial distributions, any barcode sub-cluster with under 20% of the maximum read count was discarded. TCRdb's own reprocessing of the public reads used fastp at Q25 and MiXCR and kept productive beta chains. Identical CDR3 proteins give one entry, which carries the most common genes and DNA. It is TCRdb's table, rather than the study itself, that gives the V and J calls and clone size. The sample table contains approximately 54,000 distinct CDR3 sequences; only one count was recorded for around 27% of them. The ten largest account for around 1.9% of the sample.

Via the germline V gene (reference sequence), CDR1 is DFQATT and CDR2 SNEGSKA. There are 16 amino acids in the CDR3, from cysteine to phenylalanine inclusive. Here the CDR3 DNA is all that survives: 48 bases in frame from base 1. Trimming costs V 6 bases and J 1 base, and their ends lie 18 bases apart. Libraries of naive CD8 T cells were built from anywhere between about 17,000 and 1,000,000 sorted cells, with 10%, 30% or 50% of the purified RNA used. On a BD FACSAria II, naive CD8 T cells were FACS-sorted as CD8+CD4-CCR7+CD45RA+ and collected into RLT Plus buffer. Detection sensitivity was tested by spiking Jurkat RNA equal to roughly ten TCR copies' worth into samples containing roughly 18,000-1,000,000 naive CD8 T cells. Enrichment of CD8 T cells was done with RosetteSep CD8+ T Cell Enrichment Cocktail plus Ficoll-Paque, and ACK red cell lysis came afterward. A note on this clonotype: The specificity of this receptor is unknown. The sample holds no much larger clone one base away, and base qualities are not on file.

The rearranged chain carries TRBV20-1 and TRBJ2-2; TRBD2 is possibly the D segment (6 matching bases). Source material: naive CD8+ T cells from blood, with Jurkat cell RNA spiked in. Read against the paper, the sample's cell subset or site label means: FACS-sorted CD8+CD4-CCR7+CD45RA+ naive T cells. This receptor was taken from a human donor in good health. Some libraries in this study had Jurkat cell RNA spiked in. The DNA sequence follows: TGCAGTGCGCTGATGGTCTCGGGAGAGAACACCGGGGAGCTGTTTTTT. Its coded protein is CSALMVSGENTGELFF.